The clone carrying this TCR beta chain was observed once. The antigen remains unidentified. The entry originates in a study of cytomegalovirus exposure and HLA in healthy donors. Study in general: The approximately 120 million unique TCR beta sequences, from about 180 million T cells, were found by an earlier analysis.

The PCR made use of 60 Vbeta and 13 Jbeta primers. Clones were sequenced by immunoSEQ multiplex PCR, and TCRdb holds only the in-frame ones, with some missing. The table lists some 130,000 clones, 80% of them singletons. This CDR3 region has 15 residues. Germline V gene lookup returns CDR1 SGHRS and CDR2 YFSETQ. Trimming removed 1 base from V and 7 bases from J, with 17 bases in between. Study conclusions and caveats: A few V segments could not be told apart, such as TRBV6-2 and TRBV6-3, and were left out. In all likelihood, a cluster of highly shared sequence variants was a sequencing artifact.

The sequenced sample consisted of PBMCs. The chain combines TRBV5-1 with TRBJ1-2, with D hard to call. The clonotype originates from a male donor in good health and CMV-seronegative. The DNA of the CDR3 is TGCGCCAGCAGCTTGCGGCAGACACTGGAAGGTGGCTACACCTTC. It encodes CASSLRQTLEGGYTF.